The next 26 T cell receptor beta chains were all read from a single sample in a study of vaccination and CD4 T cells after COVID-19. Sequencing of the DNA from cultured CD4+ T cells was carried out with the Oncomine TCR Beta short-read assay. Using its own MiXCR run on the PCR reads, TCRdb lists one record per CDR3 protein. The sample yields some 14,000 distinct CDR3 sequences, roughly 60% seen once. The antigens these receptors bind are not known. Treatment given: approximately nine-day PBMC culture with coronavirus spike peptide pools or control peptides (ViraFEST assay). Sample: cultured CD4+ T cells from blood, taken after SARS-CoV-2 vaccination. Receptor source: a human donor with COVID-19.

V gene TRBV20-1 combines with J gene TRBJ1-1; a possible D gene is TRBD1 (6 bases). Between the trimmed V and J ends, which lost 2 bases and 6 bases, there was a span of 13 bases. CDR1 and CDR2 from the germline V gene are DFQATT and SNEGSKA (reference sequence). This CDR3 spans 13 amino acids. CDR3 amino acids: CSARYSGGPEAFF. DNA of the CDR3: TGCAGTGCTAGATACTCGGGGGGGCCTGAAGCTTTCTTT.

V gene TRBV28 combines with J gene TRBJ2-1, with D unclear. Germline assignment: CDR1 MDHEN and CDR2 SYDVKM. CDR3 length: 12 residues. V dropped 4 bases and J dropped 12 bases, with 13 bases sitting between them. This CDR3 reads CASSSGSLGQFF. The CDR3, as DNA: TGTGCCAGCAGTTCAGGTTCTTTAGGGCAGTTCTTC.

The chain is built from TRBV28 and TRBJ1-2; TRBD1 aligns across 8 bases. Germline lookup yields CDR1 MDHEN and CDR2 SYDVKM. Unmatched junction bases numbered 4, after V lost 6 bases and J lost 4 bases. The CDR3 length is 13 residues. CDR3: CASSNRGTYGYTF. In DNA form, the CDR3 reads TGTGCCAGCAGCAACAGGGGGACCTATGGCTACACCTTC.

Only a few counts were recorded for this clonotype. The chain couples TRBV6-2 or TRBV6-3 to TRBJ2-2; unclear D gene. CDR3 size: 14 residues. V lost 3 bases, J lost 3 bases, and 8 bases lay in between. CDR1 and CDR2 from the germline V gene are MNHEY and SVGEGT. CDR3 coding DNA: TGTGCCAGCAGTTATGGGGAATACACCGGGGAGCTGTTTTTT. As protein: CASSYGEYTGELFF.

This clonotype turned up a few times. The chain has TRBV6-1 and TRBJ2-5; unclear D gene. Trimming left V 4 bases short and J 2 bases short, with 8 bases between. Germline CDR1 is MNHNS and CDR2 is SASEGT. The length of the CDR3 is 13 residues. CDR3 region: CASSGGLQETQYF. CDR3 DNA: TGTGCCAGCAGTGGAGGCCTTCAAGAGACCCAGTACTTC.

The chain is built from TRBV19 and TRBJ1-2; 11 bases are shared with TRBD1. The germline V gene has CDR1 LNHDA and CDR2 SQIVND (reference sequence). The CDR3 is made up of 16 amino acids. Trimming took 9 bases from V and 0 from J; bases not matched to a gene: 9. CDR3 sequence reads: CASLRDRGSSNYGYTF. The CDR3 DNA sequence: TGTGCCAGCCTCCGGGACAGGGGGTCTTCTAACTATGGCTACACCTTC.

This rearrangement joins TRBV28 to TRBJ2-5, with 11 bases lining up with TRBD1. Germline V gives CDR1 MDHEN, CDR2 SYDVKM. Trimming cost V 6 bases and J 5 bases; bases outside gene matches: 11. This CDR3 region has 16 residues. The CDR3 nucleotides read TGTGCCAGCAGCTCCCCCGGACAGGGGGCGGGGGAGACCCAGTACTTC. This codes for CASSSPGQGAGETQYF.

The chain carries TRBV27 and TRBJ1-2; D perhaps matches TRBD1 (6 bases). The CDR3 contains 15 residues. Between the trimmed V and J ends, which lost 2 bases and 8 bases, there was a span of 18 bases. Germline V CDR1 and CDR2: MNHEY, SMNVEV (reference sequence). CDR3 sequence: CASSLPQGSSIGYTF. The CDR3 nucleotides are TGTGCCAGCAGTTTACCACAGGGTTCCTCTATAGGCTACACCTTC.

As for this clonotype: One end of the junction is discordant with germline, which a read error may explain. The genes are TRBV27 and TRBJ1-6; D remains ambiguous. This CDR3 contains 18 residues. CDR1 is MNHEY, CDR2 SMNVEV, per germline (reference sequence). The CDR3 nucleotides are TGTGCCAGCAGTTTGGGTAGGGAGGCCAGCTCCTATAATTCACCCCTCCACTTC. Amino acids: CASSLGREASSYNSPLHF.

The rearrangement joins TRBV7-2 to TRBJ2-7, with 9 positions matching TRBD1. Germline V gene sequence: CDR1 SGHTA, CDR2 FQGNSA. There are 15 residues in the CDR3. Trimming cost V 5 bases and J 2 bases; bases outside gene matches: 7. The CDR3 DNA is TGTGCCAGCAGCCTCCAGACAGGGGGTCCCTACGAGCAGTACTTC. Translated: CASSLQTGGPYEQYF.

The chain couples TRBV7-9 to TRBJ1-2, with D unresolved. The V gene lost 0 bases and the J gene lost 2 bases, with 4 bases spanning the gap. The CDR3 is 13 residues long. Germline lookup yields CDR1 SEHNR and CDR2 FQNEAQ (reference sequence). CDR3 nucleotides: TGTGCCAGCAGCTTAGCCGGGAACTATGGCTACACCTTC. Its protein product is CASSLAGNYGYTF.

J is TRBJ2-5 and V is TRBV6-2 or TRBV6-3; perhaps TRBD2 as D (5 bases). V gave up 7 bases and J gave up 5 bases, with 8 bases separating them. The V gene's germline CDR1 is MNHEY and CDR2 SVGEGT. CDR3 length: 11 residues. Written as DNA, the CDR3 is TGTGCCAGCACTAGCTCGGAGACCCAGTACTTC. It codes for CASTSSETQYF.

V and J are TRBV6-1 and TRBJ1-1; D not certain. Germline lookup yields CDR1 MNHNS and CDR2 SASEGT. V was pared by 2 bases and J by 4 bases, with 17 bases between. This CDR3 spans 16 amino acids. For the CDR3, the DNA is TGTGCCAGCAGTGAACCGGGTGGGGTGGGTTTCACTGAAGCTTTCTTT. It specifies CASSEPGGVGFTEAFF.

A few counts support this clonotype. This chain links TRBV6-2 or TRBV6-3 with TRBJ2-1; D is unresolved. The V gene lost 8 bases and the J gene lost 10 bases, with 12 bases spanning the gap. This CDR3 has 11 residues. The germline V gene has CDR1 MNHEY and CDR2 SVGEGT. The CDR3 protein is CASLGPREQFF. DNA of the CDR3: TGTGCCAGCCTGGGTCCGAGAGAGCAGTTCTTC.

This clonotype was observed a handful of times. V is TRBV11-3 and J is TRBJ2-7; D is unclear. CDR3 size: 14 residues. The germline V gene has CDR1 SGHNT and CDR2 YENEEA. V lost 5 bases and J lost 3, with 14 bases in between. CDR3 in DNA: TGTGCCAGCAGCCCGAGGTCTGGGAACTACGAGCAGTACTTC. This translates into CASSPRSGNYEQYF. Full variable domain (rest looked up from reference TRBV11-3 and TRBJ2-7): EAGVVQSPRYKIIEKKQPVAFWCNPISGHNTLYWYLQNLGQGPELLIRYENEEAVDDSQLPKDRFSAERLKGVDSTLKIQPAELGDSAVYLCASSPRSGNYEQYFGPGTRLTVT.

The V call is TRBV20-1, the J call TRBJ1-1, with D uncertain. Germline CDR1 and CDR2: DFQATT and SNEGSKA (reference sequence). There are 14 residues in the CDR3. Deletions cut 4 bases from V and 0 bases from J, with 12 bases between. The CDR3 sequence: CSAIVYLMNTEAFF. CDR3 bases: TGCAGTGCTATCGTATACTTAATGAACACTGAAGCTTTCTTT.

This chain joins TRBV7-2 and TRBJ1-1; D unclear. Germline lookup yields CDR1 SGHTA and CDR2 FQGNSA. This CDR3 is built from 13 residues. V was pared by 6 bases and J by 0 bases, with 8 bases between. The CDR3 loop is CASSYSVNTEAFF. The CDR3 DNA sequence: TGTGCCAGCAGTTACTCAGTGAACACTGAAGCTTTCTTT.

The table lists this clonotype with a count of one. J is TRBJ2-7 and V is TRBV6-1; D ambiguous. V shed 8 bases and J shed 6 bases, with 11 bases lying between them. The germline gives CDR1 MNHNS, CDR2 SASEGT. The CDR3 loop spans 11 amino acids. CDR3 loop: CASGWGSEQYF. The CDR3 DNA follows: TGTGCCAGCGGGTGGGGTTCCGAGCAGTACTTC.

The count of this clonotype is one. The V call is TRBV20-1, the J call TRBJ2-7; either TRBD1 or TRBD2 may supply D (5 bases each). V was pared by 3 bases and J by 6 bases, with 9 bases between. From germline, CDR1 is DFQATT and CDR2 SNEGSKA (reference sequence). The CDR3 is made up of 11 amino acids. CDR3 loop: CSASEGREQYF. CDR3 nucleotide sequence: TGCAGTGCTAGTGAGGGGCGCGAGCAGTACTTC.

In its sample, this clonotype was seen a few times. The chain is built from TRBV10-3 and TRBJ1-2; no reliable D call. V lost 4 bases to trimming and J lost 6 bases, with 15 bases between them. CDR1 and CDR2 from the germline V gene are ENHRY and SYGVKD. This CDR3 has 14 amino acids. The DNA for the CDR3 is TGTGCCATCAGTGGACCCCCCCCGACCCATGGCTACACCTTC. It encodes CAISGPPPTHGYTF.

This sequence joins TRBV6-2 or TRBV6-3 and TRBJ1-2; TRBD1 agrees at 8 bases. J lost 4 bases, V lost 2 bases, and 6 bases had no gene match. This CDR3 contains 15 residues. From germline, CDR1 is MNHEY and CDR2 SVGEGT. The CDR3 coding sequence is TGTGCCAGCAGTTACGACCCTCAGGGGGCCTATGGCTACACCTTC. Translating it yields CASSYDPQGAYGYTF.

This sequence joins TRBV10-2 and TRBJ2-5; 7 bases fit TRBD1. Looked up from germline, CDR1 is WSHSY and CDR2 is SAAADI. The CDR3 runs to 13 residues. V dropped 7 bases and J dropped 1; count of bases not matched to a gene: 3. Here the CDR3 DNA reads TGCGCCAGCACCAGGGACAGCCAAGAGACCCAGTACTTC. Protein sequence: CASTRDSQETQYF.

The rearrangement joins TRBV20-1 to TRBJ2-5, with D possibly being TRBD1 (7 bases). The CDR3 loop spans 11 amino acids. The germline V and J ends were trimmed by 4 bases and 7 bases, with 10 bases remaining between them. CDR1 is DFQATT, CDR2 SNEGSKA, per germline (reference sequence). CDR3 bases: TGCAGTGCTACAGGGGGGACGACCCAGTACTTC. Translating gives CSATGGTTQYF.

The sample holds a few counts of this clonotype. The chain uses TRBV20-1 and TRBJ2-2; 9 bases match TRBD1. This CDR3 contains 14 residues. V shed 7 bases and J 1 base; nucleotides not matched to a gene: 4. From germline, CDR1 is DFQATT and CDR2 SNEGSKA (reference sequence). CDR3 DNA sequence: TGCAGTGTCCCGGGACAGGGGAACACCGGGGAGCTGTTTTTT. Amino acids: CSVPGQGNTGELFF.

CDR3 DNA sequence: TGCGCCAGCAGCTTGGATGGGACTAGCTACTACGAGCAGTACTTC. Amino acid sequence: CASSLDGTSYYEQYF. This chain joins TRBV5-1 and TRBJ2-7; 9 nucleotides align to TRBD2. V was pared by 0 bases and J by 3 bases, with 4 bases of the junction left unmatched. Germline assignment: CDR1 SGHRS and CDR2 YFSETQ. The CDR3 totals 15 residues.

The gene calls are TRBV10-3 and TRBJ1-3, with unresolved D. With 3 bases removed from V and 0 bases from J, the gap between germline ends came to 6 bases. The CDR3 extends over 14 amino acids. CDR1 is ENHRY, CDR2 SYGVKD, per germline. CDR3 region: CAISDGSSGNTIYF. The CDR3 DNA reads TGTGCCATCAGTGATGGAAGCTCTGGAAACACCATATATTTT.